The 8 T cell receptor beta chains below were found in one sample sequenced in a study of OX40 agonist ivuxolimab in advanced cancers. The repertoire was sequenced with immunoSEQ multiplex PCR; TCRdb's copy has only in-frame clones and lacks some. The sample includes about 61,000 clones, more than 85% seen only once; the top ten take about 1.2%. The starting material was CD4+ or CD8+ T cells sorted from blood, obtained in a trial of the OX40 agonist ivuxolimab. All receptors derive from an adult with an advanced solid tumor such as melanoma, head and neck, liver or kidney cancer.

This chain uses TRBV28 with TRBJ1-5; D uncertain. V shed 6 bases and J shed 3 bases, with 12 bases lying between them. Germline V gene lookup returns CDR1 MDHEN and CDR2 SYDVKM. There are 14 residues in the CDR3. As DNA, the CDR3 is TGTGCCAGCAGCCGTCAACACCACAATCAGCCCCAGCATTTT. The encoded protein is CASSRQHHNQPQHF.

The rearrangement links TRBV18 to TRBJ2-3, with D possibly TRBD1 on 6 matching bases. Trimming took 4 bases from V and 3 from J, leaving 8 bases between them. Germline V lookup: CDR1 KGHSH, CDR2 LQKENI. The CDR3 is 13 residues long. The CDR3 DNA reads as TGTGCCAGCTCACTGGACAGTACAGATACGCAGTATTTT. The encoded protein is CASSLDSTDTQYF.

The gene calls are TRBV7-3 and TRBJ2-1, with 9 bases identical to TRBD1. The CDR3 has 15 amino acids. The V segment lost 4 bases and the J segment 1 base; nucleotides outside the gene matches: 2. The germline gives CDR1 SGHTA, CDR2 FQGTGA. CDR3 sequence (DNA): TGTGCCAGCAGCTCCGGACAGGGGTCCTACAATGAGCAGTTCTTC. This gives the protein CASSSGQGSYNEQFF.

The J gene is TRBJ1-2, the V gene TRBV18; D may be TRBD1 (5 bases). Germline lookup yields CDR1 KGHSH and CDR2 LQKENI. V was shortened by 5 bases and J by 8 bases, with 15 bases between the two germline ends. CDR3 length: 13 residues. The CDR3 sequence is CASSSTTGYGYTF. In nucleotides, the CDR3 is TGTGCCAGCTCATCTACCACAGGATACGGCTACACCTTC.

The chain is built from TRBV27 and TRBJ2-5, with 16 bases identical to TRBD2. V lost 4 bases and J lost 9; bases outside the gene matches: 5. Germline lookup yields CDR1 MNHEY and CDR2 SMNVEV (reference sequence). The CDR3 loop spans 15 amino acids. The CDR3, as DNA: TGTGCCAGCAGTTCGGGACTAGCGGGGGGGTTAGCCCAGTACTTC. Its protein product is CASSSGLAGGLAQYF.

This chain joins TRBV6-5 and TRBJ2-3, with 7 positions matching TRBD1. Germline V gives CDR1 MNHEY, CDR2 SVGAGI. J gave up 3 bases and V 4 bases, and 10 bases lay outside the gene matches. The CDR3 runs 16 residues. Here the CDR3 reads CASSSSTGRGTDTQYF. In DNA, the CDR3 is TGTGCCAGCAGTTCCTCGACAGGGAGAGGAACAGATACGCAGTATTTT.

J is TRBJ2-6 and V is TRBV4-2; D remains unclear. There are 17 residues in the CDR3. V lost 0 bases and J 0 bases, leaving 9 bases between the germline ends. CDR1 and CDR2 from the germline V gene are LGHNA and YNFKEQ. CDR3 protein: CASSQDYRNSGANVLTF. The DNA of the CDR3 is TGTGCCAGCAGCCAAGATTACCGAAACTCTGGGGCCAACGTCCTGACTTTC.

CDR3 protein: CASSEGGVAQPQHF. The CDR3, as DNA: TGTGCCAGCAGTGAGGGCGGCGTTGCTCAGCCCCAGCATTTT. The V and J genes are TRBV2 and TRBJ1-5, with no clear D. Germline V CDR1 and CDR2: SNHLY, FYNNEI. The CDR3 length is 14 residues. Trimming cost V 3 bases and J 6 bases, with 12 bases left between them.